A selection of T cell receptor beta chains follows, all from one sample in a study of T cell responses to AZD1222 COVID-19 vaccine. Here immunoSEQ multiplex PCR was the method, and the copy in TCRdb shows in-frame clones only, minus some. There are 130,000 or so clones in the sample; around 89% occur only once, and roughly 10% lies in the top ten. The sequencing used peripheral blood, collected on day 0 of MenACWY control vaccination. Every receptor here comes from an adult in good health. CDR3s include the opening cysteine and the closing phenylalanine or tryptophan. A D gene is named only where the DNA matches it firmly.

J gene: TRBJ1-1
D gene: NA
V gene: TRBV11-2
CDR3 protein: CASSLDRVVNNSAFF

J gene: TRBJ2-1
D gene: TRBD2
V gene: TRBV5-8
CDR3 protein: CASSTTSSHYNEQFF

J gene: TRBJ2-6
D gene: NA
V gene: TRBV5-1
CDR3 protein: CASRRQGNSGANVLTF

J gene: TRBJ1-1
D gene: NA
V gene: TRBV28
CDR3 protein: CASSSPGNTEAFF

J gene: TRBJ1-2
D gene: NA
V gene: TRBV3-1/TRBV3-2
CDR3 protein: CASSQAPGGYTF

J gene: TRBJ2-7
D gene: TRBD2
V gene: TRBV6-2/TRBV6-3
CDR3 protein: CASSPGLAGGGVYEQYF

J gene: TRBJ2-7
D gene: TRBD1
V gene: TRBV4-1
CDR3 protein: CASSQEGGTGGGYEQYF

J gene: TRBJ1-5
D gene: TRBD1
V gene: TRBV2
CDR3 protein: CASSEFLLSGTGSFNQPQHF

J gene: TRBJ2-1
D gene: NA
V gene: TRBV11-3
CDR3 protein: CANTWNEQFF

J gene: TRBJ2-6
D gene: NA
V gene: TRBV5-1
CDR3 protein: CASSPTTGSGANVLTF

J gene: TRBJ1-1
D gene: NA
V gene: TRBV12-3/TRBV12-4
CDR3 protein: CASSGDSAEAFF

J gene: TRBJ1-2
D gene: NA
V gene: TRBV11-3
CDR3 protein: CASSLKYNYGYTF

J gene: TRBJ2-7
D gene: TRBD1
V gene: TRBV3-1/TRBV3-2
CDR3 protein: CASSLGQGPDEQYF

J gene: TRBJ2-1
D gene: TRBD1
V gene: TRBV24-1
CDR3 protein: CATRGIGGFNEQFF

J gene: TRBJ2-7
D gene: TRBD2
V gene: TRBV27
CDR3 protein: CASSLVGGPSYEQYF

J gene: TRBJ2-3
D gene: NA
V gene: TRBV11-2
CDR3 protein: CASSNPYTRLGEPTDTQYF

J gene: TRBJ2-5
D gene: NA
V gene: TRBV30
CDR3 protein: CAWSVITQETQYF

J gene: TRBJ2-7
D gene: NA
V gene: TRBV11-2
CDR3 protein: CASSFDGRSSYEQYF

J gene: TRBJ2-1
D gene: NA
V gene: TRBV9
CDR3 protein: CASSVGAGLGLEQFF

J gene: TRBJ2-1
D gene: TRBD2
V gene: TRBV11-3
CDR3 protein: CASSSGLASGEQFF

J gene: TRBJ1-1
D gene: TRBD1
V gene: TRBV14
CDR3 protein: CASSRRGTEPAFF

J gene: TRBJ1-6
D gene: NA
V gene: TRBV3-1/TRBV3-2
CDR3 protein: CASSPRSRRQENSPLHF

J gene: TRBJ1-1
D gene: NA
V gene: TRBV18
CDR3 protein: CASLNTANTEAFF

J gene: TRBJ1-2
D gene: NA
V gene: TRBV5-4
CDR3 protein: CASSLGSDYGYTF

J gene: TRBJ1-1
D gene: TRBD1
V gene: TRBV7-9
CDR3 protein: CASSRQGEAFF

J gene: TRBJ2-7
D gene: TRBD1
V gene: TRBV6-5
CDR3 protein: CASSSGQGRSYEQYF

J gene: TRBJ2-1
D gene: NA
V gene: TRBV5-4
CDR3 protein: CASSLVRITPTYNEQFF

J gene: TRBJ1-2
D gene: TRBD1
V gene: TRBV6-5
CDR3 protein: CASSYSRTGDGYTF

J gene: TRBJ2-7
D gene: TRBD1
V gene: TRBV2
CDR3 protein: CASRIGTGGDYEQYF

J gene: TRBJ1-2
D gene: NA
V gene: TRBV6-2/TRBV6-3
CDR3 protein: CASSPTGNYGYTF

J gene: TRBJ1-6
D gene: TRBD1
V gene: TRBV28
CDR3 protein: CASSPSRTGVSPLHF

J gene: TRBJ2-4
D gene: NA
V gene: TRBV5-1
CDR3 protein: CASSLEGAGLNIQYF

J gene: TRBJ2-1
D gene: NA
V gene: TRBV11-3
CDR3 protein: CASSFERSVHNEQFF

J gene: TRBJ1-1
D gene: NA
V gene: TRBV2
CDR3 protein: CASRGHRRGNTEAFF

J gene: TRBJ2-7
D gene: NA
V gene: TRBV15
CDR3 protein: CATSTYEQYF

J gene: TRBJ2-1
D gene: TRBD2
V gene: TRBV19
CDR3 protein: CASSIPGLALSSYNEQFF

J gene: TRBJ1-5
D gene: TRBD1
V gene: TRBV2
CDR3 protein: CASKENQGEQPQHF

J gene: TRBJ2-7
D gene: TRBD1
V gene: TRBV5-1
CDR3 protein: CASSLGQGAEEQYF

J gene: TRBJ2-3
D gene: NA
V gene: TRBV18
CDR3 protein: CASSLGTPDTQYF

J gene: TRBJ2-3
D gene: NA
V gene: TRBV12-3/TRBV12-4
CDR3 protein: CASSLEGLGTQYF

J gene: TRBJ2-7
D gene: TRBD2
V gene: TRBV6-5
CDR3 protein: CASRREGTYEQYF

J gene: TRBJ2-1
D gene: NA
V gene: TRBV6-2/TRBV6-3
CDR3 protein: CASSSPLGRTDNEQFF

J gene: TRBJ2-7
D gene: NA
V gene: TRBV7-9
CDR3 protein: CASSFGGPREQYF

J gene: TRBJ2-5
D gene: NA
V gene: TRBV6-5
CDR3 protein: CASSQGSMGTQYF

J gene: TRBJ2-3
D gene: TRBD1
V gene: TRBV2
CDR3 protein: CASRAILGTGGTDTQYF

J gene: TRBJ1-2
D gene: NA
V gene: TRBV2
CDR3 protein: CASILEQGNFGYTF

J gene: TRBJ2-7
D gene: TRBD2
V gene: TRBV4-1
CDR3 protein: CASSLSAGEDYEQYF

J gene: TRBJ1-5
D gene: NA
V gene: TRBV6-6
CDR3 protein: CASSSPEHQPQHF

J gene: TRBJ1-1
D gene: NA
V gene: TRBV11-3
CDR3 protein: CASSLVEGTEAFF

J gene: TRBJ1-6
D gene: NA
V gene: TRBV11-2
CDR3 protein: CASSFNKVSLHF

J gene: TRBJ2-7
D gene: TRBD2
V gene: TRBV4-1
CDR3 protein: CASSQGTTSASYEQYF

J gene: TRBJ2-3
D gene: TRBD2
V gene: TRBV7-2
CDR3 protein: CASSLGLATRTDTQYF

J gene: TRBJ2-2
D gene: TRBD1
V gene: TRBV11-3
CDR3 protein: CASSPGTGFSGELFF

J gene: TRBJ2-5
D gene: NA
V gene: TRBV7-9
CDR3 protein: CASSPHVLRETQYF

J gene: TRBJ1-2
D gene: NA
V gene: TRBV6-2/TRBV6-3
CDR3 protein: CASSYDRSIGYTF

J gene: TRBJ2-7
D gene: NA
V gene: TRBV5-4
CDR3 protein: CASSLFSVQGEQYF

J gene: TRBJ2-7
D gene: TRBD2
V gene: TRBV11-2
CDR3 protein: CASSLGGGSGLEQYF

J gene: TRBJ1-3
D gene: NA
V gene: TRBV7-2
CDR3 protein: CASSLGVGQGNTIYF

J gene: TRBJ2-7
D gene: TRBD2
V gene: TRBV2
CDR3 protein: CASSRGASGEVKHEQYF